This TCR beta chain was captured in a study of T cell repertoires in cytomegalovirus infection. Each CDR3 protein is one row after TCRdb ran MiXCR on the reads. The sample yields a few hundred thousand distinct CDR3 sequences, 8% to 9.5% seen once. This clonotype was found many times. The antigen is undetermined. The V gene's germline CDR1 is SEHNR and CDR2 FQNEAQ (reference sequence). V dropped 3 bases and J dropped 10 bases, with 10 bases sitting between them. CDR3 length: 12 residues. Study observations and caveats: The ex vivo response was dominated by HLA-C-restricted CMV-specific TCR beta clonotypes.

This clonotype originated in a human donor in good health (CMV status not recorded). Some clones in this sample may be carry-over from other donors' samples. Sequencing was carried out using PBMCs. The J gene is TRBJ2-1, the V gene TRBV7-9; D is perhaps TRBD2 (5 bases). The CDR3 region has the DNA TGTGCCAGCAGCTTCGGCGTAGCGGAGCAGTTCTTC. It codes for CASSFGVAEQFF.